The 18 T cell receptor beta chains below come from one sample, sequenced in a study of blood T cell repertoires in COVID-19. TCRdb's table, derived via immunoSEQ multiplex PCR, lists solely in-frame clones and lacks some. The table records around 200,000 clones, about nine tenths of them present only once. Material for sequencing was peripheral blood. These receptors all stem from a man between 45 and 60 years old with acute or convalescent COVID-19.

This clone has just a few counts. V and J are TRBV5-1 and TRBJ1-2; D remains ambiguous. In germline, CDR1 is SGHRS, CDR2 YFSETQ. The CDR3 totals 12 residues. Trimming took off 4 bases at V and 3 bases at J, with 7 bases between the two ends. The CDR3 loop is CASSGSDYGYTF. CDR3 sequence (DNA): TGCGCCAGCAGCGGTTCGGACTATGGCTACACCTTC.

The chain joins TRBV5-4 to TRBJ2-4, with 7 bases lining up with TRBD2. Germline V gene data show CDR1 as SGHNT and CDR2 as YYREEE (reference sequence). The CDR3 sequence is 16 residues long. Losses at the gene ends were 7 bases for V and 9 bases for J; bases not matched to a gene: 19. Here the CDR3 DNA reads TGTGCCAGCGGCCGGACGAGGGGCGGGGGAAGTTCCATTCAGTACTTC. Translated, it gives CASGRTRGGGSSIQYF.

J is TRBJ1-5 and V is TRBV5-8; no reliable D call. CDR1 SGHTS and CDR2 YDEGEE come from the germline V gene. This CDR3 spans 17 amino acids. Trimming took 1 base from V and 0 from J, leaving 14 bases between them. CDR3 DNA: TGTGCCAGCAGCTTGATGTTAGGCGGAGGTAGCAATCAGCCCCAGCATTTT. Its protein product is CASSLMLGGGSNQPQHF.

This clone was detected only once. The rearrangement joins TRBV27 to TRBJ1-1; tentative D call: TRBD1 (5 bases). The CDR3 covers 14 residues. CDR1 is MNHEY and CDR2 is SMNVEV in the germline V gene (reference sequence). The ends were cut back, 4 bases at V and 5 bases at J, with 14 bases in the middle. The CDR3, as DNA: TGTGCCAGCAGTTGGGGCAGGGATGGTACTGAAGCTTTCTTT. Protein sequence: CASSWGRDGTEAFF.

Here the CDR3 DNA reads TGTGCCAGTAGTATCGGTCTCGCGGGCGAGACCCAGTACTTC. This translates into CASSIGLAGETQYF. The chain is built from TRBV19 and TRBJ2-5; a possible D gene is TRBD2 (5 bases). The V and J ends lost 3 bases and 5 bases respectively, with 13 bases between them. Germline V gene sequence: CDR1 LNHDA, CDR2 SQIVND (reference sequence). The CDR3 is 14 amino acids.

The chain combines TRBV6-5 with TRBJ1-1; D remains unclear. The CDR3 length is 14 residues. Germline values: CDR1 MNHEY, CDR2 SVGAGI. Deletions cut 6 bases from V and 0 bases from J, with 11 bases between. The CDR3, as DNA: TGTGCCAGCAGGGAGGAAATGATGAACACTGAAGCTTTCTTT. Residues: CASREEMMNTEAFF.

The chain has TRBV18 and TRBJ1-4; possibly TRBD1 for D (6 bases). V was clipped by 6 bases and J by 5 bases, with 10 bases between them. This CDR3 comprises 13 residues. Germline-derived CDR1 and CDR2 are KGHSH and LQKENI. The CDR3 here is CASSGGQNEKLFF. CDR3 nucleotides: TGTGCCAGCTCCGGAGGACAGAATGAAAAACTGTTTTTT.

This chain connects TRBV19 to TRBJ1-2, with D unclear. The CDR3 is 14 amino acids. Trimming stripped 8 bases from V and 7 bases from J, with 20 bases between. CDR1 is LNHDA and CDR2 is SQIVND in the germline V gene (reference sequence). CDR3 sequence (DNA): TGTGCCAGTGGTCCCGAGTCGATCGGTAGTGGCTACACCTTC. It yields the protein CASGPESIGSGYTF.

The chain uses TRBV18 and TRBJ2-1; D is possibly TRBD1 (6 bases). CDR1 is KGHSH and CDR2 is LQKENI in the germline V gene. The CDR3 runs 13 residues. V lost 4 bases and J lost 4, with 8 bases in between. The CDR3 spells CASSLQGYNEQFF. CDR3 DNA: TGTGCCAGCTCACTACAGGGTTACAATGAGCAGTTCTTC.

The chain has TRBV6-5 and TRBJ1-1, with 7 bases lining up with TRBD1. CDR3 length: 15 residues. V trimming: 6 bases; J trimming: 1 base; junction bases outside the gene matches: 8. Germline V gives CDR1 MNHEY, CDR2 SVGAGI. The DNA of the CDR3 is TGTGCCAGCAGCCCGACAGGGACGGAGAACACTGAAGCTTTCTTT. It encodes CASSPTGTENTEAFF.

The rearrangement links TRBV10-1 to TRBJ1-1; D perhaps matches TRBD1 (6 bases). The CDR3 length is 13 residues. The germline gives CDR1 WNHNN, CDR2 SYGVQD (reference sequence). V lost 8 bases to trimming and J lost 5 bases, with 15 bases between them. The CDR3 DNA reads TGCGCCAGCCGGAACAGGGATGGGACTGAAGCTTTCTTT. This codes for CASRNRDGTEAFF.

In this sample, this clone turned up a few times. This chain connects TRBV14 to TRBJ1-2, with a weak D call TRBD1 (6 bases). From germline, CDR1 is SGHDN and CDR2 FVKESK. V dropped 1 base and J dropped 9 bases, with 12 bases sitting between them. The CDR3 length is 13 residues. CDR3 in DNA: TGTGCCAGCAGCCAAGCAGGGGCAACTAGCTACACCTTC. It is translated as CASSQAGATSYTF.

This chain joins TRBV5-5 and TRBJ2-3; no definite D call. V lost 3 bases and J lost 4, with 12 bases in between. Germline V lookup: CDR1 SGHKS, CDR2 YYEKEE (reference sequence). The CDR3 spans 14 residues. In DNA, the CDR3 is TGTGCCAGCAGCTCCCGTTTAGAGCCAGATACGCAGTATTTT. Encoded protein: CASSSRLEPDTQYF.

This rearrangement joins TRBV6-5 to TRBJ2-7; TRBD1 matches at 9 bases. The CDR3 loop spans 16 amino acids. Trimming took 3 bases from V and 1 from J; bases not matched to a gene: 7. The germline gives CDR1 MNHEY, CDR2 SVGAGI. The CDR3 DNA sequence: TGTGCCAGCAGTTATTATTTGGGACAGGGATCCTACGAGCAGTACTTC. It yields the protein CASSYYLGQGSYEQYF.

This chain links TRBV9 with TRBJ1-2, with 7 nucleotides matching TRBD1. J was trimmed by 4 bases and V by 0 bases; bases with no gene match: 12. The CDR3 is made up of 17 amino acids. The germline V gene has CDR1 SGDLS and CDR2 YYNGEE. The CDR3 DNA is TGTGCCAGCAGCGTAGGAGAGAGGGGGCGCCCCCCCTATGGCTACACCTTC. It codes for CASSVGERGRPPYGYTF. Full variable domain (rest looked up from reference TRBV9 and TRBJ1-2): DSGVTQTPKHLITATGQRVTLRCSPRSGDLSVYWYQQSLDQGLQFLIQYYNGEERAKGNILERFSAQQFPDLHSELNLSSLELGDSALYFCASSVGERGRPPYGYTFGSGTRLTVV.

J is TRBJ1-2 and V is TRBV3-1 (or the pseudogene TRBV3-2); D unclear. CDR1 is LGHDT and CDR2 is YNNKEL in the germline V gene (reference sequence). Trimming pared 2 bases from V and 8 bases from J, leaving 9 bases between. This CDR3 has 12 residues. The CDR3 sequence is CASSQFGRGYTF. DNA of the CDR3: TGTGCCAGCAGCCAATTTGGTCGGGGCTACACCTTC.

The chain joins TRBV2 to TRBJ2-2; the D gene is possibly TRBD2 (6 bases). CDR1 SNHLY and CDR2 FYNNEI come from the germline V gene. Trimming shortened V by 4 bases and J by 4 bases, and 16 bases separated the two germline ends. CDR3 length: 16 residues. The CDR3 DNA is TGTGCCAGCAGTGGTGGCGGGACCGCGTCCACCGGGGAGCTGTTTTTT. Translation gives CASSGGGTASTGELFF.

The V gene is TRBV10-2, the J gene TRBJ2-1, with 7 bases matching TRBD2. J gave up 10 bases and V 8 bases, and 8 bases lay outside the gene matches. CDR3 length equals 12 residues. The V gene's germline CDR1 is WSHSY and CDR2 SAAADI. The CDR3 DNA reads TGCGCCAGCCGACTCCCGGGACTAGAGCAGTTCTTC. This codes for CASRLPGLEQFF.